This T cell receptor beta chain appears in the sequencing data of a study of chemoradiotherapy in HPV16-positive cancers. Looking at the study overall: Candidate HPV-specific clones and shared TCR motifs came from a couple of HPV16-positive patients.

Over chemoradiotherapy, repertoires were sampled more than once. Some clones are missing from TCRdb's copy, which holds only in-frame ones; the method was immunoSEQ multiplex PCR. The data show 6,000 to 7,500 clones, 71% seen once. Concerning this clone itself: Its antigen is unknown.

CDR1 is MNHEY and CDR2 is SMNVEV in the germline V gene (reference sequence). This CDR3 is built from 14 residues. Trimming took 6 bases from V and 2 from J, leaving 13 bases between them. General study points: During treatment, candidate HPV-specific clones and E7-related motifs expanded in tumor. The functional HPV-specific definition rests on just a couple of HPV16-positive patients.

This material consisted of tumor tissue, taken from a patient who underwent chemoradiotherapy. This clonotype originated in a human donor with HPV-associated anogenital cancer. V gene TRBV27 combines with J gene TRBJ2-5, with D unresolved. The CDR3 DNA reads TGTGCCAGCAGCCAAAGGTCCAGGCAAGAGACCCAGTACTTC. Translated: CASSQRSRQETQYF.